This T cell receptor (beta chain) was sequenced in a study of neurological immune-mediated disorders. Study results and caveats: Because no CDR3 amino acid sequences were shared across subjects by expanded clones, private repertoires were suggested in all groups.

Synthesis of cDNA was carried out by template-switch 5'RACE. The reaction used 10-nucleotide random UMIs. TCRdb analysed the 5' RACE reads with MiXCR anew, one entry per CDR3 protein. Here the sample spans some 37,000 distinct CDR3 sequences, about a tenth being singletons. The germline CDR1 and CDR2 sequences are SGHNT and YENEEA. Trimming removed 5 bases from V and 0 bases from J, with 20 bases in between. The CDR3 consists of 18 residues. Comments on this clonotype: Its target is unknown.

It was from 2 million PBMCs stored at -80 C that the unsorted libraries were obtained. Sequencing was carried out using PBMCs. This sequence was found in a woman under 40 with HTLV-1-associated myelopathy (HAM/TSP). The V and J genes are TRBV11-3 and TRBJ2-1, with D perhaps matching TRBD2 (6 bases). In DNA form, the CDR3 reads TGTGCCAGCAGCAACTACACTAGCTGGGGCAGCTCCTACAATGAGCAGTTCTTC. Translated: CASSNYTSWGSSYNEQFF.